This TCR beta chain emerged from a study of glioma-infiltrating T cells. Broader study findings: Above-expected tissue-blood divergence occurred in all gliomas, most in low-grade ones. CDR3 overlap between tissue and blood was very small.

Many counts were recorded for this clonotype. Its antigen remains unknown. TCR alpha and beta CDR3 regions were amplified from RNA using iRepertoire nested multiplex PCR. Tissue mRNA or PBMC total RNA, about 95-450 ng, went into one-step reverse transcription and amplification. MiXCR, applied by TCRdb to the multiplex PCR reads, yields one record per CDR3 protein. Found here are 150,000 to 200,000 distinct CDR3 sequences, about 32% of them singletons; the top ten hold around 20%. This receptor was taken from a human donor with low-grade glioma or glioblastoma, undergoing nonglioma brain surgery, or in good health (not recorded which). The specimen was glioma tissue, nonneoplastic brain tissue, or PBMCs (not recorded which).

The CDR3 coding sequence is TGTGCCAGCAGTTACGGCGCTAGCGGGAGCAAGCAGTACTTC. It codes for CASSYGASGSKQYF. The chain is built from TRBV6-2 or TRBV6-3 and TRBJ2-7; 10 nucleotides align to TRBD2. V dropped 2 bases and J dropped 8; count of bases not matched to a gene: 6. There are 14 residues in the CDR3. Per the germline V gene, CDR1 is MNHEY and CDR2 is SVGEGT.